This T cell receptor beta chain was sequenced during a study of blood T cell repertoires in COVID-19. Across the study: Sites in the United States, Italy and Spain provided acute and convalescent COVID-19 samples. PBMCs, B-cell-depleted T cells, or T cells were the source of the cDNA or gDNA that made up the material.

Method: immunoSEQ multiplex PCR; TCRdb's copy keeps in-frame clones and lacks some. The sample has about 76,000 clones, approximately 80% seen once; the top ten hold approximately 12%. This CDR3 is built from 13 residues. Germline-derived CDR1 and CDR2 are MDHEN and SYDVKM. V lost 11 bases and J 0 bases, leaving 12 bases between the germline ends. V is TRBV28 and J is TRBJ2-3; D gene ambiguous. Sequencing was done on a sample of peripheral blood. The sequence was obtained from a human donor in a cohort sampled during active COVID-19. The CDR3 DNA follows: TGTGCCGGCCGGAAGACAAGCACAGATACGCAGTATTTT. Translation gives CAGRKTSTDTQYF.